This T cell receptor beta chain was retrieved from a study of blood T cell repertoires in COVID-19. Study information: Sources were T cells, B-cell-depleted T cells, or PBMCs; the material itself was cDNA or gDNA.

Authors' methods: From reference gene primer amplification, estimates of nucleated cell counts were derived. Only in-frame clones appear in the TCRdb table, and some are missing; sequencing was by immunoSEQ multiplex PCR. The DNA gave D and trimming, while V, J and clone size come from that table. The sample lists around 200,000 clones, more than 70% seen once, with about 6% in the top ten. Assignment of participants to cohorts was predicated upon participant-reported clinical history. Trimming removed 2 bases at V and 2 bases at J, with 13 bases between. The V gene's germline CDR1 is MNHEY and CDR2 SMNVEV (reference sequence). This CDR3 contains 15 residues.

The material sequenced was PBMCs or T cells enriched from blood (not recorded which). The receptor was derived from a man in his forties or fifties with acute COVID-19. V is TRBV27 and J is TRBJ2-7; D might be TRBD2 (6 bases). CDR3 nucleotides: TGTGCCAGCAGTTTAGGGACTCCCGGTCCCTACGAGCAGTACTTC. It yields the protein CASSLGTPGPYEQYF.